The 21 T cell receptor beta chains listed next were all sequenced from one sample in a study of blood T cell repertoires in COVID-19. Here immunoSEQ multiplex PCR was the method, and the copy in TCRdb shows in-frame clones only, minus some. This table has some 63,000 clones, approximately 85% appearing once. Input material: peripheral blood. These TCRs come from a human donor in a cohort sampled during active COVID-19.

The chain joins TRBV20-1 to TRBJ2-3; D is unclear. Trimming left V 6 bases short and J 6 bases short, with 10 bases between. Germline assignment: CDR1 DFQATT and CDR2 SNEGSKA (reference sequence). The CDR3 contains 11 residues. CDR3 residues: CSATAPDTQYF. CDR3 sequence (DNA): TGCAGTGCCACTGCCCCGGATACGCAGTATTTT.

The chain is built from TRBV6-4 and TRBJ1-2; D gene unclear. V was cut by 0 bases and J by 8 bases, with 4 bases left in between. The CDR3 has 11 amino acids. Germline values: CDR1 MRHNA, CDR2 SNTAGT. Here the CDR3 reads CASSDSLGYTF. The CDR3 DNA is TGTGCCAGCAGTGACTCGTTAGGCTACACCTTC.

The genes are TRBV5-6 and TRBJ2-7; the D gene is possibly TRBD1 (6 bases). Germline CDR1 and CDR2: SGHDT and YYEEEE. This CDR3 is built from 16 residues. Between the trimmed V and J ends, which lost 4 bases and 3 bases, there was a span of 20 bases. The CDR3 DNA reads TGTGCCAGCAGCAAACCACCGGGACAAATAAGCTACGAGCAGTACTTC. Protein sequence: CASSKPPGQISYEQYF.

The V and J genes are TRBV19 and TRBJ1-4; D might be TRBD1 (6 bases). Trimming left V 7 bases short and J 8 bases short, with 17 bases between. The CDR3 runs to 14 residues. Germline V gives CDR1 LNHDA, CDR2 SQIVND (reference sequence). CDR3 amino acids: CASTFGGAGEKLFF. CDR3 nucleotide sequence: TGTGCCAGTACATTCGGGGGGGCAGGAGAAAAACTGTTTTTT.

J is TRBJ1-1 and V is TRBV11-2; 10 bases fit TRBD1. The CDR3 has 14 amino acids. Germline CDR1 SGHAT, CDR2 FQNNGV. Losses at the gene ends were 5 bases for V and 3 bases for J; bases not matched to a gene: 3. Here the CDR3 reads CASSLGTGDTEAFF. The CDR3 bases are TGTGCCAGCAGCCTCGGGACAGGGGACACTGAAGCTTTCTTT.

The V and J genes are TRBV15 and TRBJ2-7; TRBD2 is a possible D gene (7 bases). Germline assignment: CDR1 LNHNV and CDR2 YYDKDF (reference sequence). The CDR3 contains 15 residues. Trimming cost V 5 bases and J 2 bases, with 16 bases left between them. This CDR3 reads CATSQKAGAAYEQYF. CDR3 in DNA: TGTGCCACCAGCCAAAAGGCGGGGGCTGCCTACGAGCAGTACTTC.

This clone has only a few counts. CDR3 DNA sequence: TGTGCCAGCAGCTTGGAGCACGCCGTCTCTTATGGCTACACCTTC. Its translation: CASSLEHAVSYGYTF. The chain joins TRBV5-8 to TRBJ1-2; D not certain. CDR1 and CDR2 (germline): SGHTS, YDEGEE. V was pared by 0 bases and J by 5 bases, with 14 bases between. The CDR3 extends over 15 amino acids.

The chain links TRBV5-1 to TRBJ2-4; D is uncertain. This CDR3 region has 11 residues. V lost 0 bases to trimming and J lost 15 bases, with 10 bases between them. From germline, CDR1 is SGHRS and CDR2 YFSETQ. The CDR3 bases are TGCGCCAGCAGCTTGGGACAAGGCTTGTACTTC. Translating gives CASSLGQGLYF.

This clone was recorded once. The chain links TRBV25-1 to TRBJ1-2, with D tentatively TRBD1 (6 bases). The germline V and J ends were trimmed by 6 bases and 4 bases, with 12 bases remaining between them. Germline V gene sequence: CDR1 MGHDK, CDR2 SYGVNS. The CDR3 extends over 13 amino acids. CDR3 protein: CASRRGTSYGYTF. The CDR3, as DNA: TGTGCCAGCAGGAGGGGGACCTCCTATGGCTACACCTTC.

Only one count was recorded for this clone. The genes are TRBV25-1 and TRBJ2-7; TRBD1 aligns across 10 bases. Germline trimming cut 5 bases from V and 5 bases from J; bases unmatched to any gene: 9. The CDR3 is 15 amino acids. The germline CDR1 and CDR2 sequences are MGHDK and SYGVNS. The CDR3 bases are TGTGCCAGCAGTCCGCACGGGACAGGGGTTGACGAGCAGTACTTC. It is translated as CASSPHGTGVDEQYF.

The chain joins TRBV5-1 to TRBJ1-2; a weak D match, TRBD1 (5 bases). The germline V gene encodes CDR1 SGHRS and CDR2 YFSETQ. V was trimmed by 4 bases and J by 2 bases, leaving 12 bases between them. CDR3 size: 14 residues. This CDR3 reads CASSPGNRNYGYTF. For the CDR3, the DNA is TGCGCCAGCAGCCCAGGGAATAGGAACTATGGCTACACCTTC.

This clone has a handful of counts. The chain joins TRBV12-3 or TRBV12-4 to TRBJ1-2; no reliable D call. V lost 6 bases to trimming and J lost 7 bases, with 9 bases between them. CDR3 length: 11 residues. The CDR3 is CASSRTSGYTF. CDR3 bases: TGTGCCAGCAGCCGTACGAGTGGCTACACCTTC.

The chain has TRBV9 and TRBJ1-1; a weak D match, TRBD1 (5 bases). CDR3 length equals 14 residues. Trimming took off 4 bases at V and 5 bases at J, with 15 bases between the two ends. Germline assignment: CDR1 SGDLS and CDR2 YYNGEE. The CDR3 reads CASSKGDPLTEAFF. The CDR3 coding sequence is TGTGCCAGCAGCAAAGGGGATCCGTTGACTGAAGCTTTCTTT.

The genes are TRBV21-1 and TRBJ2-7; TRBD1, as called in the table, went unchecked against the DNA. TRBV21-1 is a pseudogene. The CDR3 contains 18 residues. CDR3 DNA sequence: TGTGCCAGCAGCATATTTTTAACAGAGATAGAGAAAGCCTACGAGCAGTACTTC. This sequence encodes CASSIFLTEIEKAYEQYF.

The V and J genes are TRBV4-3 and TRBJ1-2; 9 bases align to TRBD1. The length of the CDR3 is 15 residues. The germline gives CDR1 LGHNA, CDR2 YSLEER. V trimming: 0 bases; J trimming: 7 bases; junction bases outside the gene matches: 6. CDR3 sequence reads: CASSQDRRQGGGYTF. The CDR3 region has the DNA TGCGCCAGCAGCCAAGACCGACGACAGGGGGGTGGCTACACCTTC.

The V and J genes are TRBV11-3 and TRBJ2-4; D is uncertain. Germline V gene sequence: CDR1 SGHNT, CDR2 YENEEA. The CDR3 runs 15 residues. Trimming left V 4 bases short and J 4 bases short, with 14 bases between. CDR3 sequence (DNA): TGTGCCAGCAGCTCTATGACCCTCGGGAAAAACATTCAGTACTTC. Translating gives CASSSMTLGKNIQYF. Full variable domain (missing parts from reference TRBV11-3 and TRBJ2-4): EAGVVQSPRYKIIEKKQPVAFWCNPISGHNTLYWYLQNLGQGPELLIRYENEEAVDDSQLPKDRFSAERLKGVDSTLKIQPAELGDSAVYLCASSSMTLGKNIQYFGAGTRLSVL.

This chain uses TRBV7-9 with TRBJ2-5, with 7 bases that match TRBD1. The J segment lost 2 bases and the V segment lost 4 bases, leaving 7 bases of the junction unmatched. There are 15 residues in the CDR3. Germline V CDR1 and CDR2: SEHNR, FQNEAQ (reference sequence). The CDR3 spells CASSSRRQGQETQYF. The CDR3 region has the DNA TGTGCCAGCAGCTCTAGACGACAGGGACAAGAGACCCAGTACTTC.

The CDR3 reads CASRQTGKYEQYF. The CDR3 nucleotides are TGTGCCAGCAGACAAACAGGGAAATACGAGCAGTACTTC. This chain connects TRBV13 to TRBJ2-7, with D perhaps matching TRBD1 (6 bases). Per the germline V gene, CDR1 is PRHDT and CDR2 is FYEKMQ (reference sequence). V was pared by 6 bases and J by 4 bases, with 13 bases between. The CDR3 has 13 amino acids.

V and J are TRBV18 and TRBJ1-6; 9 bases are a match to TRBD1. From germline, CDR1 is KGHSH and CDR2 LQKENI. This CDR3 has 15 amino acids. The V segment lost 1 base and the J segment 9 bases; nucleotides outside the gene matches: 4. The CDR3 coding sequence is TGTGCCAGCTCACCACAAGCGACAGGGGGTTCACCCCTCCACTTT. It yields the protein CASSPQATGGSPLHF.

The rearrangement joins TRBV12-3 or TRBV12-4 to TRBJ2-1; D may be TRBD1 (5 bases). Trimming pared 5 bases from V and 9 bases from J, leaving 14 bases between. The CDR3 sequence is 13 residues long. For the CDR3, the DNA is TGTGCCAGCAGTCGGCAGGGTTTCAGTGAGCAGTTCTTC. It translates to CASSRQGFSEQFF.

This sequence joins TRBV11-3 and TRBJ2-2, with 7 bases lining up with TRBD1. Germline CDR1 is SGHNT and CDR2 is YENEEA. The CDR3 length is 15 residues. V trimming: 3 bases; J trimming: 5 bases; junction bases outside the gene matches: 6. The CDR3, as DNA: TGTGCCAGCAGCTTCCAGGGGGTCACGACCGGGGAGCTGTTTTTT. Residues: CASSFQGVTTGELFF.